This T cell receptor beta chain appears in the sequencing data of a study of T cell changes during pregnancy in multiple sclerosis. This CDR3 is built from 15 residues. The V and J ends lost 5 bases and 8 bases, in that order; junction bases with no gene match: 10. Germline lookup yields CDR1 SSHAT and CDR2 FNYEAQ (reference sequence). Method: immunoSEQ multiplex PCR; TCRdb's copy keeps in-frame clones and lacks some. The repertoire holds about 36,000 clones, under 95% seen once, with roughly 0.46% in the top ten. V is TRBV7-7 and J is TRBJ2-1; 9 nucleotides align to TRBD1. This TCR came from a female donor with multiple sclerosis, enrolled in a pregnancy study. The sequencing here drew on CD4+ T cells from peripheral blood mononuclear cells, taken after pregnancy. The CDR3, as DNA: TGTGCCAGCAGCGTAATGGGACAGGGTTGGGATGAGCAGTTCTTC. Translated: CASSVMGQGWDEQFF.